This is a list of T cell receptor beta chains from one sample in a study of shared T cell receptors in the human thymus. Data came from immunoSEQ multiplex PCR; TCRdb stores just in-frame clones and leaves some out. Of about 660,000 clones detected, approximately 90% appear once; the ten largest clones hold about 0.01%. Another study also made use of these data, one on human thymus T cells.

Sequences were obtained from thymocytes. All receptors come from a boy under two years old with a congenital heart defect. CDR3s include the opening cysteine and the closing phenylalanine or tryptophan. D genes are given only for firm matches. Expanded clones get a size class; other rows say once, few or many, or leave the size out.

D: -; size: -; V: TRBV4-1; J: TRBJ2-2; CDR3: CASSQGPGPGELFF; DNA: TGCGCCAGCAGCCAAGGTCCTGGGCCCGGGGAGCTGTTTTTT
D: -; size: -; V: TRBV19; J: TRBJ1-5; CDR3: CASSMARGGNQPQHF; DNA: TGTGCCAGTAGTATGGCCCGGGGTGGCAATCAGCCCCAGCATTTT
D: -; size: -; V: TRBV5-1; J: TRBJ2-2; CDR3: CASSLRANTGELFF; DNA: TGCGCCAGCAGCTTGCGGGCGAACACCGGGGAGCTGTTTTTT
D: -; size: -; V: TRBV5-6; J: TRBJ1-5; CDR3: CASSGTRQAQPQHF; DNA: TGTGCCAGCAGCGGGACCCGACAGGCTCAGCCCCAGCATTTT
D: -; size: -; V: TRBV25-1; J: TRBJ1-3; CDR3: CASSGDGLVGNTIYF; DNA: TGTGCCAGCAGTGGCGATGGACTGGTAGGAAACACCATATATTTT
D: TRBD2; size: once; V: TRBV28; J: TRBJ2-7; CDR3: CASSSAGRSDEQYF; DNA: TGTGCCAGCAGTTCAGCGGGACGATCGGACGAGCAGTACTTC
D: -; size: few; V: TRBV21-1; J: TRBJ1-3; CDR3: CASNRGGNTIYF; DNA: TGTGCCAGCAACAGGGGGGGAAACACCATATATTTT
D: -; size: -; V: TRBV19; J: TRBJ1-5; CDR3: CASSIEGRNQPQHF; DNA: TGTGCCAGTAGTATAGAGGGCAGGAATCAGCCCCAGCATTTT
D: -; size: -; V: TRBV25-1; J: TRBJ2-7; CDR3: CASSPRLGAGAEQYF; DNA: TGTGCCAGCAGTCCCCGGTTGGGGGCGGGGGCCGAGCAGTACTTC
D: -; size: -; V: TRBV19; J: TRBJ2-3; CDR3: CASSISPAGITDTQYF; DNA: TGTGCCAGTAGTATCTCCCCTGCGGGGATCACAGATACGCAGTATTTT